This TCR beta chain was recorded in a study of CD8+CD57+ T cells in acquired aplastic anemia. Looking at the study overall: On average, sorted CD4+ and CD8+ cells gave around 3.3 ug of DNA. Where healthy donors were concerned, CD4+ cells averaged roughly 11 million reads.

Germline CDR1 is SEHNR and CDR2 is FQNEAQ (reference sequence). The V end lost 0 bases, the J end lost 13 bases, and 21 bases lay between the germline ends. The CDR3 loop spans 15 amino acids. Study-wide points: Between patients and controls, twenty-nine CD8+ CDR3 sequences were found in common. Patients and controls had CD8+ Simpson's diversity values that were not significantly distinct.

Notes on this clonotype: Its antigen is unknown.

Template material for TCR beta VDJ and CDR3 profiling consisted of genomic DNA. TCRdb ran MiXCR on the reads and lists one entry per CDR3 protein. The sample holds roughly 420,000 distinct CDR3 sequences; approximately 70% are singletons and the top ten take less than 4%. This clonotype originated in a human donor in good health, serving as a control. This chain joins TRBV7-9 and TRBJ2-5; maybe TRBD2 (6 bases). Sequenced sample: sorted CD4+, CD8+, or CD8+CD57+ T cells (not recorded which) from PBMCs. The CDR3 bases are TGTGCCAGCAGCTTAGCTGGGGAGGTTGGAGCTGAAGCGTACTTC. Translation gives CASSLAGEVGAEAYF.